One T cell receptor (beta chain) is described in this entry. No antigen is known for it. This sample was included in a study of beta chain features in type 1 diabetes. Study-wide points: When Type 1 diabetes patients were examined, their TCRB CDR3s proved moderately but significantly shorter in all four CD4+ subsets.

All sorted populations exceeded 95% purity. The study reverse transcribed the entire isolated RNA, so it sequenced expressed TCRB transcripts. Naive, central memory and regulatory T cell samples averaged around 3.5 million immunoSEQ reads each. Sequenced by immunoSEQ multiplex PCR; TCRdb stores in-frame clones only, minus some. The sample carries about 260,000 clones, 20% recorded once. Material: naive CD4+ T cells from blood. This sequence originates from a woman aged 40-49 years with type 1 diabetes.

CDR3 amino acids: CAQGGTGDYGYTF. CDR3 nucleotides: TGTGCCCAAGGCGGGACAGGGGACTATGGCTACACCTTC. This chain links TRBV30 with TRBJ1-2; 10 positions agree with TRBD1. CDR3 length: 13 amino acids. Germline V gene sequence: CDR1 GTSNPN, CDR2 SVGIG (reference sequence). The trim removed 8 bases at V and 3 bases at J, leaving 6 bases unmatched.